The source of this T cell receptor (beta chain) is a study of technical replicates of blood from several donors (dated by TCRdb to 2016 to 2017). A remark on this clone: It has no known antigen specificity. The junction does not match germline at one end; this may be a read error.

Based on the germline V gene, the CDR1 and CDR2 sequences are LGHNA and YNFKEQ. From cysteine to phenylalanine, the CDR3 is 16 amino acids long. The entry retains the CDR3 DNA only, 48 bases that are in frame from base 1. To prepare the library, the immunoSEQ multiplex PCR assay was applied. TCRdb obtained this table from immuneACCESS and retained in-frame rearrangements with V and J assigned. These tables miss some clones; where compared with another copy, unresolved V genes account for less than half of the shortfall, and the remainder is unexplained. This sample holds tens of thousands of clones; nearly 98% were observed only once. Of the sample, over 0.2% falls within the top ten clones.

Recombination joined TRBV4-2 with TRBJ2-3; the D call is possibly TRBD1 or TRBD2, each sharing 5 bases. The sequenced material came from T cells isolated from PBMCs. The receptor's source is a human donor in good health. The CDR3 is CARSQGVAPATDTQYF. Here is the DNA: TGTGCCCGCAGCCAAGGGGTAGCGCCAGCCACAGATACGCAGTATTTT.